This T cell receptor beta chain was documented in a study of regulatory T cells in long-lasting Graves disease. Time point denoted: newly diagnosed GD, antithyroid drugs for less than 3 months. Construction of the TCR library relied on RNA isolated from PBMCs. Graves' disease diagnoses followed American Thyroid Association guidelines. Trimming left V 3 bases short and J 8 bases short, with 8 bases between. The CDR3 is 12 residues long. Germline V gene data show CDR1 as LGHNT and CDR2 as FRNRAP. This clonotype was counted at least ten times. For TCR beta, libraries came from iRepertoire HTBI primers and Arm-PCR of CDR3 regions. Authors' methods: Gene usage covered approximately 60 TRBV and around 15 TRBJ segments. TCRdb called the multiplex PCR reads again in MiXCR, with one record for every CDR3 protein. TCRdb assigned the V and J calls; the authors' analysis was not used. The repertoire holds approximately 310,000 distinct CDR3 sequences, with 15% to 20% as singletons.

Here the sequenced sample was peripheral blood mononuclear cells (PBMCs), taken at new diagnosis, from a patient treated with antithyroid drugs. The TCR originated in a female donor with Graves disease. The chain carries TRBV12-5 and TRBJ2-1; the D is unclear. The CDR3 region has the DNA TGTGCTAGTGGTTTCCTTGACCATGAGCAGTTCTTC. This gives the protein CASGFLDHEQFF.